A selection of T cell receptor beta chains follows, all from one sample in a study of response to subunit inactivated influenza vaccine. From the RT-PCR reads, TCRdb called clonotypes with MiXCR, one entry per CDR3 protein. The sample includes around 570,000 distinct CDR3 sequences, approximately 7.7% seen only once; the top ten take approximately 12%. The sequenced sample was PBMCs from blood, obtained about 24 months after vaccination. The receptors were sampled from a man aged 50-75 years who received an inactivated influenza vaccine. The CDR3 runs from the conserved cysteine through the conserved F or W. Fields, in order: V gene, J gene, clone size, D gene, CDR3 protein, CDR3 DNA. The D gene is left open where the match is weak. A clone size is listed for some rows: how often the clone was seen (once, few, many), or a class if it is expanded.

TRBV29-1	TRBJ1-2	few	-	CSARDFNYGYTF	TGCAGCGCCCGGGACTTCAACTATGGCTACACCTTC
TRBV18	TRBJ2-6	few	TRBD1	CASSLGQNTGANVLTF	TGTGCCAGCTCACTGGGACAGAACACTGGGGCCAACGTCCTGACTTTC
TRBV5-1	TRBJ1-1	many	-	CASSLSRVGAMNTEAFF	TGCGCCAGCAGCTTGTCCCGGGTAGGTGCCATGAACACTGAAGCTTTCTTT
TRBV4-1	TRBJ2-7	few	TRBD2	CASSHELAGVYEQYF	TGCGCCAGCAGCCATGAACTAGCGGGGGTCTACGAGCAGTACTTC
TRBV5-4	TRBJ2-2	-	-	CASSLAGKRGTGELFF	TGTGCCAGCAGCTTGGCCGGCAAAAGGGGGACCGGGGAGCTGTTTTTT
TRBV4-1	TRBJ2-1	-	-	CASSQPLRGPSSYNEQFF	TGCGCCAGCAGCCAACCCCTCCGGGGGCCGAGTTCCTACAATGAGCAGTTCTTC
TRBV7-2	TRBJ2-1	few	TRBD1	CASSSPGTGKWEQFF	TGTGCCAGCAGCTCCCCCGGGACAGGGAAATGGGAGCAGTTCTTC
TRBV15	TRBJ2-1	few	TRBD2	CATSGLAGAVNEQFF	TGTGCCACCAGCGGTCTAGCGGGAGCAGTCAATGAGCAGTTCTTC
TRBV12-3/TRBV12-4	TRBJ1-1	many	TRBD1	CASSFTDRGAEAFF	TGTGCCAGCAGCTTCACGGACAGGGGGGCTGAAGCTTTCTTT
TRBV15	TRBJ2-3	many	-	CATSDTSTDTQYF	TGTGCCACCAGCGATACAAGCACAGATACGCAGTATTTT
TRBV7-6	TRBJ2-5	many	TRBD2	CASSLVYGTTETQYF	TGTGCCAGCAGCTTAGTCTATGGGACTACGGAGACCCAGTACTTC
TRBV11-2	TRBJ2-7	few	-	CASSPAGTGPYEQYF	TGTGCCAGCAGTCCAGCCGGGACGGGGCCCTACGAGCAGTACTTC
TRBV7-2	TRBJ2-7	many	-	CASSPRLGEQYF	TGTGCCAGCAGCCCCCGTTTGGGCGAGCAGTACTTC
TRBV20-1	TRBJ1-2	few	TRBD1	CSPGQGGNYGYTF	TGCAGTCCCGGACAGGGGGGGAACTATGGCTACACCTTC
TRBV4-3	TRBJ2-1	many	TRBD2	CASSQGTSGSWYNEQFF	TGCGCCAGCAGCCAGGGGACTAGCGGAAGTTGGTACAATGAGCAGTTCTTC
TRBV28	TRBJ2-5	-	-	CASSWVLRRETQYF	TGTGCCAGCAGTTGGGTTCTGAGACGAGAGACCCAGTACTTC
TRBV20-1	TRBJ2-7	-	TRBD2	CSARDVGRSFYEQYF	TGCAGTGCTAGAGATGTCGGGAGGTCATTCTACGAGCAGTACTTC
TRBV6-1	TRBJ1-3	-	-	CASSRQTGPGNTIYF	TGTGCCAGCAGCAGACAGACAGGTCCTGGAAACACCATATATTTT
TRBV6-6	TRBJ1-6	few	-	CASTQPPDRPLHF	TGTGCCAGCACCCAACCCCCTGATCGACCCCTCCACTTT
TRBV7-2	TRBJ2-3	-	-	CASSAGPNPADTQYF	TGTGCCAGCAGCGCGGGACCCAACCCTGCAGATACGCAGTATTTT
TRBV7-2	TRBJ2-2	few	-	CASSLYGRELFF	TGTGCCAGCAGCTTATATGGACGGGAGCTGTTTTTT
TRBV28	TRBJ1-5	-	-	CASKKSSNQPQHF	TGTGCCAGCAAGAAGAGTAGCAATCAGCCCCAGCATTTT
TRBV30	TRBJ2-5	-	TRBD2	CAWTSGYQETQYF	TGTGCCTGGACTAGCGGGTACCAAGAGACCCAGTACTTC
TRBV12-3/TRBV12-4	TRBJ1-6	-	-	CASSFQLVSYNSPLHF	TGTGCCAGCAGTTTTCAGCTCGTTAGCTATAATTCACCCCTCCACTTT
TRBV27	TRBJ2-2	few	-	CASRRQIANTGELFF	TGTGCCAGCAGGAGACAGATAGCGAACACCGGGGAGCTGTTTTTT
TRBV20-1	TRBJ2-7	few	TRBD2	CSATQPQRGTYEQYF	TGCAGTGCTACCCAGCCCCAGCGGGGCACCTACGAGCAGTACTTC
TRBV7-2	TRBJ2-5	few	-	CASSLNGIQETQYF	TGTGCCAGCAGCTTAAACGGGATACAAGAGACCCAGTACTTC
TRBV7-6	TRBJ2-7	-	-	CASSPESFVFYEQYF	TGTGCCAGCAGCCCAGAATCTTTCGTCTTCTACGAGCAGTACTTC
TRBV20-1	TRBJ1-5	-	-	CSARSWGPQHF	TGCAGTGCTAGGTCCTGGGGGCCCCAGCATTTT
TRBV6-1	TRBJ1-2	few	TRBD1	CASSPRDRENYGYTF	TGTGCCAGCAGTCCTCGGGACAGGGAGAACTATGGCTACACCTTC
TRBV20-1	TRBJ2-7	many	-	CSARGGGSLCF	TGCAGTGCTCGAGGGGGGGGCTCCCTTTGTTTC
TRBV12-3/TRBV12-4	TRBJ2-5	many	-	CASSSEGQETQYF	TGTGCCAGCAGTTCCGAGGGACAAGAGACCCAGTACTTC
TRBV20-1	TRBJ1-6	few	-	CSAIKTGNSPLHF	TGCAGTGCTATTAAGACCGGGAATTCACCCCTCCACTTT
TRBV3-1	TRBJ1-6	once	-	CASSQDDPGESSYNSPLHF	TGTGCCAGCAGCCAGGATGACCCGGGGGAAAGCTCCTATAATTCACCCCTCCACTTT
TRBV5-1	TRBJ2-2	few	TRBD1	CASSLWTGYTGELFF	TGCGCCAGCAGCCTCTGGACAGGATACACCGGGGAGCTGTTTTTT
TRBV7-2	TRBJ2-3	many	TRBD2	CASSRLAGGGVDTQYF	TGTGCCAGCAGCCGCTTAGCGGGAGGAGGAGTAGATACGCAGTATTTT
TRBV28	TRBJ1-2	few	TRBD1	CASSLTGALYGYTF	TGTGCCAGCAGTTTAACAGGGGCCCTCTATGGCTACACCTTC
TRBV12-3/TRBV12-4	TRBJ2-5	-	-	CASSLVKWETQYF	TGTGCCAGCAGTTTAGTTAAGTGGGAGACCCAGTACTTC
TRBV11-2	TRBJ2-5	many	-	CASTLGGLPQETQYF	TGTGCCAGCACCTTAGGGGGTCTACCCCAAGAGACCCAGTACTTC
TRBV29-1	TRBJ2-3	many	-	CSVAEGGISTDTQYF	TGCAGCGTCGCCGAGGGAGGAATTAGCACAGATACGCAGTATTTT
TRBV28	TRBJ2-3	many	TRBD2	CASSLWSAGGNTDTQYF	TGTGCCAGCAGTTTATGGTCCGCGGGGGGGAACACAGATACGCAGTATTTT
TRBV12-3/TRBV12-4	TRBJ1-6	many	TRBD1	CASSLGDRSNSPLHF	TGTGCCAGCAGTTTAGGGGACAGGAGTAATTCACCCCTCCACTTT
TRBV7-9	TRBJ2-1	few	TRBD2	CASSPTGGSGNEQFF	TGTGCCAGCAGCCCCACGGGGGGTAGTGGGAATGAGCAGTTCTTC
TRBV6-5	TRBJ1-5	-	-	CASSYSRTNQPQHF	TGTGCCAGCAGTTACTCGAGGACGAATCAGCCCCAGCATTTT
TRBV7-3	TRBJ2-7	many	TRBD1	CASRLGQGYEQYF	TGTGCCAGCAGACTGGGACAGGGCTACGAGCAGTACTTC